These T cell receptor beta chains were read from a single sample in a study of human T cells and chemical hapten exposure. Each CDR3 protein gets one entry after TCRdb re-called the RACE reads with MiXCR. The table has 80,000 to 95,000 distinct CDR3 sequences, about 10% seen once. The specimen was whole blood, collected in connection with sensitization to the hapten diphenylcyclopropenone (DPC). The receptors come from a woman in her fifties or sixties with alopecia areata. Some clones in this sample may be carry-over from other donors' samples. The CDR3 runs from the conserved cysteine through the conserved F or W. The D gene is left open where the match is weak. Only part of the rows carry a size: once, few, many, or a class if the clone is expanded.

>few|TRBV5-1|NA|TRBJ2-2
TGCGCCAGCACCGGGGGGCACACCGGGGAGCTGTTTTTT
CASTGGHTGELFF
>many|TRBV20-1|TRBD1|TRBJ2-7
TGCAGTGCTAGGGACAGGGGGCCGGGGTTGAGGTCGGAGCAGTACTTC
CSARDRGPGLRSEQYF
>many|TRBV29-1|NA|TRBJ2-1
TGCAGCGCACGGGAGCTATTAAATGAGCAGTTCTTC
CSARELLNEQFF
>many|TRBV5-4|NA|TRBJ2-2
TGTGCCAGCAGCTTGCGGCTGGGGGCCGGGGAGCTGTTTTTT
CASSLRLGAGELFF
>many|TRBV9|NA|TRBJ1-1
TGTGCCAGCAGCGCTGTGGTGACGGATAACACTGAAGCTTTCTTT
CASSAVVTDNTEAFF
>many|TRBV5-1|NA|TRBJ2-3
TGCGCCAGCAGCTTCCCTGGGACAGATACGCAGTATTTT
CASSFPGTDTQYF
>many|TRBV19|NA|TRBJ1-5
TGTGCCAGTAGTATAGATCATCGGGCATCGGCCCAGCCCCAGCATTTT
CASSIDHRASAQPQHF
>many|TRBV6-1|NA|TRBJ1-6
TGTGCCAGCAGTAAACCGGGAGAAACTCCCGAGAATTCACCCCTCCACTTT
CASSKPGETPENSPLHF
>few|TRBV20-1|NA|TRBJ2-2
TGCAGTGCTAAATACTTAAACACCGGGGAGCTGTTTTTT
CSAKYLNTGELFF
>NA|TRBV27|NA|TRBJ1-1
TGTGCCAGTAGATTAAAAGGGGCCTCTAACACTGAAGCTTTCTTT
CASRLKGASNTEAFF
>NA|TRBV21-1|NA|TRBJ2-7
TGTGCCAGCGCGCTGGAGGCTAGTTTAACCTACGAGCAGTACTTC
CASALEASLTYEQYF
>many|TRBV29-1|NA|TRBJ2-1
TGCAGCGTTGGGTCCCCAAGGCGGTACAATGAGCAGTTCTTC
CSVGSPRRYNEQFF
>NA|TRBV7-9|NA|TRBJ2-7
TGTGCCAGCAGCTTAAGGGACGGAGCCTACGAGCAGTACTTC
CASSLRDGAYEQYF
>NA|TRBV10-3|NA|TRBJ2-5
TGTGCCATCAGTGAGTCGACGACGGGGCCGGAGACCCAGTACTTC
CAISESTTGPETQYF
>many|TRBV3-1|TRBD1|TRBJ1-5
TGTGCCAGCAGCCCCGGACAGGGGGCTCAGCCCCAGCATTTT
CASSPGQGAQPQHF
>few|TRBV4-2|NA|TRBJ2-6
TGTGCCAGCAGCCAAATTATAAACTCTGGGGCCAACGTCCTGACTTTC
CASSQIINSGANVLTF
>many|TRBV3-1|TRBD1|TRBJ2-7
TGTGCCAGCAGCAGGACAGGCTTAGGGCAGTACTTC
CASSRTGLGQYF